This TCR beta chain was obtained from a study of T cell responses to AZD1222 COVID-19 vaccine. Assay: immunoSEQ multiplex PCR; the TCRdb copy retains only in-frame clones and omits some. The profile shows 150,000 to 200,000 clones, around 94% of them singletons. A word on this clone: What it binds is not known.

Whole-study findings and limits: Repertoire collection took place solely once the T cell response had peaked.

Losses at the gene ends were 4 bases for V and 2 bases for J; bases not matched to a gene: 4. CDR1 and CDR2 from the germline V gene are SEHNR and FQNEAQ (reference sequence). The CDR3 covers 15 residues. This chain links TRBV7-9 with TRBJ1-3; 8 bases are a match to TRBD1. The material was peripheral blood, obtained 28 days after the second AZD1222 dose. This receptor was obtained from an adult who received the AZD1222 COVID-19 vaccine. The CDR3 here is CASSSQDRAGNTIYF. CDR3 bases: TGTGCCAGCAGCTCACAGGACAGGGCTGGAAACACCATATATTTT.